Listed here is a single TCR beta chain. Antigen specificity is unknown. The data derive from a study of OX40 agonist ivuxolimab in advanced cancers. Study-wide context: Anti-PD-1, anti-PD-L1 or anti-CTLA-4 therapy given earlier was allowed, and roughly 38% had some. Whole-study results and caveats: A proportion of nonresponders additionally exhibited low normalized T-cell clonal expansion.

TCRdb keeps only in-frame clones here, not all; method: immunoSEQ multiplex PCR. The sample yields some 100,000 clones, 91% seen once. Sequencing used CD4+ or CD8+ T cells sorted from blood, obtained in a trial of the OX40 agonist ivuxolimab. This TCR derives from an adult with an advanced solid tumor such as melanoma, head and neck, liver or kidney cancer.

CDR3 nucleotide sequence: TGTGCCATCAGCCCAGGGGGAGTTAGCTCCTACGAGCAGTACTTC. It translates to CAISPGGVSSYEQYF. This chain joins TRBV10-3 and TRBJ2-7; 7 bases line up with TRBD1. V shed 6 bases, J shed 0 bases, and the junction held 8 bases outside the gene matches. Germline-derived CDR1 and CDR2 are ENHRY and SYGVKD. The CDR3 has 15 residues.